These T cell receptor beta chains were read from a single sample in a study of regulatory T cells in long-lasting Graves disease. TCRdb re-called the multiplex PCR reads through MiXCR, storing one row per CDR3 protein. This sample has approximately 390,000 distinct CDR3 sequences; roughly 15% occur once, and the top ten carry about 19%. The sample was also reused in another study, on T cells in Graves' hyperthyroidism and ophthalmopathy.

The material sequenced was peripheral blood mononuclear cells (PBMCs), taken at new diagnosis, from a patient treated with antithyroid drugs. All receptors come from a woman younger than 35 with Graves disease. The CDR3 runs from the conserved cysteine through the conserved F or W. Fields, in order: clone size, D gene, V gene, J gene, CDR3 protein, CDR3 DNA. The D gene is left open where the match is weak. Clone size is given for some rows only: seen once, a few or many times, or a class if the clone is expanded.

many	-	TRBV11-2	TRBJ2-7	CASGGTRSSYEQYF	TGTGCCAGCGGGGGCACCCGGAGCTCCTACGAGCAGTACTTC
many	TRBD2	TRBV2	TRBJ2-5	CASSEVAGGLETQYF	TGTGCCAGCAGTGAAGTAGCGGGGGGGCTTGAGACCCAGTACTTC
few	-	TRBV9	TRBJ1-1	CASSVDQGAEAFF	TGTGCCAGCAGCGTAGACCAAGGGGCTGAAGCTTTCTTT
-	-	TRBV10-2	TRBJ2-3	CASSESSLFEGRTDTQYF	TGCGCCAGCAGTGAGTCCTCCCTTTTCGAGGGCCGAACAGATACGCAGTATTTT
many	TRBD1	TRBV5-1	TRBJ2-7	CASSTRTGEPYEQYF	TGCGCCAGCAGCACCCGGACAGGGGAACCCTACGAGCAGTACTTC
many	-	TRBV6-9	TRBJ1-1	CASSYGGARDTEAFF	TGTGCCAGCAGTTACGGGGGGGCACGGGACACTGAAGCTTTCTTT
-	TRBD1	TRBV6-2/TRBV6-3	TRBJ1-2	CASSSGTGHQRYGYTF	TGTGCCAGCAGTTCCGGGACAGGGCATCAACGGTATGGCTACACCTTC
many	TRBD1	TRBV7-3	TRBJ2-7	CASSLTGQGGYEQYF	TGTGCCAGCAGCTTAACGGGACAGGGGGGATACGAGCAGTACTTC
many	-	TRBV18	TRBJ2-1	CASSPPASNNEQFF	TGTGCCAGCTCACCACCGGCCAGCAACAATGAGCAGTTCTTC
-	TRBD1	TRBV5-1	TRBJ2-5	CASRRDRGRETQYF	TGCGCCAGCAGACGGGACAGGGGTCGGGAGACCCAGTACTTC
many	-	TRBV2	TRBJ2-2	CASTLGQPNTGELFF	TGTGCCAGTACTCTAGGACAGCCGAACACCGGGGAGCTGTTTTTT
few	-	TRBV30	TRBJ2-5	CAGGLQETQYF	TGTGCCGGGGGACTTCAAGAGACCCAGTACTTC
many	TRBD1	TRBV7-8	TRBJ2-3	CASSIGGDREYF	TGTGCCAGCAGTATAGGCGGTGACAGGGAGTATTTT
-	TRBD1	TRBV6-1	TRBJ2-7	CAISTPGQGYEQYF	TGTGCCATCAGCACTCCGGGACAGGGCTACGAGCAGTACTTC
many	TRBD2	TRBV12-3/TRBV12-4	TRBJ2-3	CASSLAAGGRDTQYF	TGTGCCAGCAGTTTAGCGGCGGGAGGGAGAGATACGCAGTATTTT
few	-	TRBV14	TRBJ1-2	CASSQGWGATYGYTF	TGTGCCAGCAGCCAAGGCTGGGGGGCTACCTATGGCTACACCTTC
few	-	TRBV19	TRBJ2-2	CASSMLSQLNTGELFF	TGTGCCAGTAGTATGTTAAGCCAATTGAACACCGGGGAGCTGTTTTTT
few	-	TRBV30	TRBJ1-5	CAWSVRTGIAGPQHF	TGTGCCTGGAGTGTACGAACAGGCATAGCAGGGCCCCAGCATTTT
few	-	TRBV15	TRBJ2-3	CATSSPSPGTDTQYF	TGTGCCACCAGCAGCCCTTCTCCGGGTACAGATACGCAGTATTTT
few	TRBD2	TRBV20-1	TRBJ2-3	CSAREGASGGFNTQYF	TGCAGTGCTAGAGAGGGAGCTAGCGGGGGGTTCAATACGCAGTATTTT
-	-	TRBV2	TRBJ1-3	CASSLSTSGNTIYF	TGTGCCAGCAGTCTGAGTACTTCTGGAAACACCATATATTTT
many	-	TRBV5-1	TRBJ1-1	CASSAGGQGWNTEAFF	TGCGCCAGCAGCGCGGGGGGGCAAGGGTGGAACACTGAAGCTTTCTTT
many	TRBD2	TRBV10-3	TRBJ2-1	CAISEGAGGSYNEQFF	TGTGCCATCAGTGAGGGTGCGGGAGGGTCCTACAATGAGCAGTTCTTC
many	TRBD2	TRBV12-3/TRBV12-4	TRBJ2-4	CASSSGLAGNIQYF	TGTGCCAGCAGTTCCGGACTAGCGGGCAACATTCAGTACTTC
many	TRBD1	TRBV24-1	TRBJ1-2	CATRGDRNGYTF	TGTGCCACCAGGGGGGACAGGAATGGCTACACCTTC
many	-	TRBV5-1	TRBJ2-7	CASSLAPSGEQYF	TGCGCCAGCAGCCTAGCCCCCTCCGGGGAGCAGTACTTC
few	-	TRBV28	TRBJ2-7	CASSLRGMVGEQYF	TGTGCCAGCAGTTTGCGAGGGATGGTGGGTGAGCAGTACTTC
-	-	TRBV7-2	TRBJ1-3	CASSLDPTIPGNTIYF	TGTGCCAGCAGCTTAGACCCCACGATCCCTGGAAACACCATATATTTT
medium-sized	-	TRBV5-6	TRBJ2-1	CASSWGTVNEQFF	TGTGCCAGCAGCTGGGGGACTGTCAATGAGCAGTTCTTC
many	-	TRBV11-2	TRBJ1-3	CASGGRRVNSGNTIYF	TGTGCCAGCGGGGGCCGACGGGTCAACTCTGGAAACACCATATATTTT
many	-	TRBV5-8	TRBJ1-1	CASSPRALNTEAFF	TGTGCCAGCAGCCCGAGGGCGCTGAACACTGAAGCTTTCTTT
many	-	TRBV5-1	TRBJ2-1	CASSPRTDGDNEQFF	TGCGCCAGCAGCCCTCGGACAGACGGAGACAATGAGCAGTTCTTC
few	-	TRBV9	TRBJ1-4	CASSADLGGEKLFF	TGTGCCAGCAGCGCGGACCTAGGAGGTGAAAAACTGTTTTTT
many	TRBD2	TRBV18	TRBJ2-3	CASSPSGSGDTQYF	TGTGCCAGCTCACCTAGCGGGAGTGGAGATACGCAGTATTTT
many	-	TRBV13	TRBJ2-3	CASSAALQPDGSPGTQYF	TGTGCCAGCAGCGCCGCCCTCCAACCTGACGGGTCACCAGGTACGCAGTATTTT
many	-	TRBV11-2	TRBJ1-2	CASSAARGGAYGYTF	TGTGCCAGCAGCGCCGCGAGAGGGGGTGCCTATGGCTACACCTTC
many	-	TRBV20-1	TRBJ2-1	CSAKSPSASYNEQFF	TGCAGTGCCAAGAGCCCTAGTGCGTCCTACAATGAGCAGTTCTTC
-	-	TRBV20-1	TRBJ2-5	CSAFQETQYF	TGCAGTGCTTTCCAAGAGACCCAGTACTTC
-	-	TRBV27	TRBJ1-1	CASYLSPNTEAFF	TGTGCCAGCTATCTCTCCCCGAACACTGAAGCTTTCTTT
-	-	TRBV14	TRBJ2-7	CASSQPHTVGYEQYF	TGTGCCAGCAGCCAACCTCACACCGTAGGGTACGAGCAGTACTTC
many	-	TRBV3-1	TRBJ2-5	CASSQGPLRGETQYF	TGTGCCAGCAGCCAAGGGCCCCTGCGAGGGGAGACCCAGTACTTC
-	-	TRBV12-3/TRBV12-4	TRBJ2-3	CASSSPGLWLYF	TGTGCCAGCAGTTCCCCCGGGTTGTGGTTGTATTTT
many	-	TRBV3-1	TRBJ2-1	CASSQTLTVYNEQFF	TGTGCCAGCAGCCAAACGTTGACAGTCTACAATGAGCAGTTCTTC
few	-	TRBV3-1	TRBJ1-1	CASSQVQGETEAFF	TGTGCCAGCAGCCAAGTTCAAGGGGAGACTGAAGCTTTCTTT
many	TRBD1	TRBV3-1	TRBJ1-5	CASSHAGQGNQPQHF	TGTGCCAGCAGCCACGCTGGACAGGGCAATCAGCCCCAGCATTTT
-	-	TRBV28	TRBJ1-2	CASSPTGQVYGYTF	TGTGCCAGCAGTCCAACGGGGCAGGTCTATGGCTACACCTTC
few	-	TRBV6-1	TRBJ1-3	CASSQSGISSGNTIYF	TGTGCCAGCAGTCAATCCGGGATCAGCTCTGGAAACACCATATATTTT
few	TRBD1	TRBV9	TRBJ2-3	CASSVAGQGRGDTQYF	TGTGCCAGCAGCGTAGCCGGACAGGGGAGGGGAGATACGCAGTATTTT
-	-	TRBV28	TRBJ1-5	CASSLVTESNQPQHF	TGTGCCAGCAGTTTGGTGACTGAGAGCAATCAGCCCCAGCATTTT
many	-	TRBV5-1	TRBJ1-1	CASSFWTEDTEAFF	TGCGCCAGCAGCTTCTGGACAGAAGACACTGAAGCTTTCTTT
few	-	TRBV12-3/TRBV12-4	TRBJ1-2	CASREDRSTGYGYTF	TGTGCCAGCAGGGAAGACAGGTCCACTGGGTATGGCTACACCTTC
-	-	TRBV30	TRBJ1-1	CACAGGLRVTEAFF	TGTGCCTGTGCTGGGGGGCTTAGGGTCACTGAAGCTTTCTTT
few	TRBD2	TRBV19	TRBJ2-1	CASSIGLAGGYNEQFF	TGTGCCAGTAGTATCGGACTAGCGGGGGGGTACAATGAGCAGTTCTTC